This T cell receptor beta chain is from a study of T-cell memory formation after mild COVID-19. This clonotype was counted many times. Antigen: not known. TCRdb used MiXCR to reprocess the 5' RACE reads, holding one entry per CDR3 protein. Of some 250,000 distinct CDR3 sequences listed, roughly a tenth are singletons. V was cut by 4 bases and J by 0 bases, with 7 bases left in between. CDR3 size: 15 residues. The germline V gene encodes CDR1 MDHEN and CDR2 SYDVKM. Study-level findings and limits: Several responding clones turned up in pre-infection memory, indicating that cross-reactive memory may have taken part. Day 15 to 85 contracting clones showed balanced CD4/CD8; day 15 to 37 expanders favored CD4+.

The specimen sequenced was PBMCs or a T cell subset sorted from them (not recorded which). This clonotype was obtained from a man aged 18 to 29 who had mild COVID-19 (a few samples of this study predate the infection). Cell type and time point are not known. The chain couples TRBV28 to TRBJ2-6, with no clear D. The CDR3 is CASSSSGSGANVLTF. The CDR3 DNA sequence: TGTGCCAGCAGTTCCTCGGGCTCTGGGGCCAACGTCCTGACTTTC.